The 18 T cell receptor beta chains presented below share a single source sample, sequenced in a study of OX40 agonist ivuxolimab in advanced cancers. Only in-frame clones appear in the TCRdb table, and some are missing; sequencing was by immunoSEQ multiplex PCR. The sample carries roughly 39,000 clones, 80% to 90% recorded once. The source material was CD4+ or CD8+ T cells sorted from blood, sampled in a trial of the OX40 agonist ivuxolimab. The source of these receptors is an adult with an advanced solid tumor such as melanoma, head and neck, liver or kidney cancer.

CDR3 bases: TGTGCCAGCAGCTTGAGCGGGCCGGGATCGAATGAGCAGTTCTTC. Translation: CASSLSGPGSNEQFF. The V gene is TRBV5-4, the J gene TRBJ2-1; a possible D gene is TRBD2 (6 bases). The CDR3 extends over 15 amino acids. The V end lost 1 base, the J end lost 7 bases, and 15 bases lay between the germline ends. CDR1 SGHNT and CDR2 YYREEE come from the germline V gene (reference sequence).

This chain links TRBV5-6 with TRBJ2-7, with unresolved D. V lost 1 base, J lost 1 base, and 3 bases lay in between. From germline, CDR1 is SGHDT and CDR2 YYEEEE. The length of the CDR3 is 12 residues. The CDR3 protein is CASSLKSYEQYF. CDR3 DNA sequence: TGTGCCAGCAGCTTGAAGTCCTACGAGCAGTACTTC. Drawing the rest from reference TRBV5-6 and TRBJ2-7, the complete variable domain is DAGVTQSPTHLIKTRGQQVTLRCSPKSGHDTVSWYQQALGQGPQFIFQYYEEEERQRGNFPDRFSGHQFPNYSSELNVNALLLGDSALYLCASSLKSYEQYFGPGTRLTVT.

V and J are TRBV9 and TRBJ2-5; the D call may be TRBD1 or TRBD2 (5 bases each). The CDR3 contains 17 residues. Trimming shortened V by 0 bases and J by 5 bases, and 20 bases separated the two germline ends. Germline-derived CDR1 and CDR2 are SGDLS and YYNGEE. This CDR3 is CASSVGTWTTWGETQYF. In DNA form, the CDR3 reads TGTGCCAGCAGCGTAGGGACCTGGACGACTTGGGGGGAGACCCAGTACTTC.

The rearrangement uses TRBV30 and TRBJ2-3; the D gene could be TRBD1 or TRBD2 (5 bases each). The length of the CDR3 is 15 residues. Trimming removed 0 bases at V and 2 bases at J, with 12 bases between. Per the germline V gene, CDR1 is GTSNPN and CDR2 is SVGIG (reference sequence). CDR3 DNA sequence: TGTGCCTGGAGTGTGTGGGGGAAACCCACAGATACGCAGTATTTT. It translates to CAWSVWGKPTDTQYF.

V and J are TRBV2 and TRBJ2-5; possibly TRBD1 or TRBD2 for D (5 bases each). The CDR3 totals 14 residues. Deletions cut 6 bases from V and 5 bases from J, with 16 bases between. Germline CDR1 is SNHLY and CDR2 is FYNNEI. The CDR3 DNA sequence: TGTGCCAGCAGCCTCGGGACCGCTGGGGAGACCCAGTACTTC. It translates to CASSLGTAGETQYF.

The chain uses TRBV7-9 and TRBJ2-7; D call uncertain. The V end lost 2 bases, the J end lost 5 bases, and 13 bases lay between the germline ends. The CDR3 consists of 14 residues. Germline lookup yields CDR1 SEHNR and CDR2 FQNEAQ (reference sequence). CDR3 sequence: CASSLSGSLDEQYF. The CDR3 DNA reads TGTGCCAGCAGCTTATCCGGGTCTCTCGACGAGCAGTACTTC. Supplemented by reference TRBV7-9 and TRBJ2-7, the full variable domain reads DTGVSQNPRHKITKRGQNVTFRCDPISEHNRLYWYRQTLGQGPEFLTYFQNEAQLEKSRLLSDRFSAERPKGSFSTLEIQRTEQGDSAMYLCASSLSGSLDEQYFGPGTRLTVT.

The chain joins TRBV28 to TRBJ2-3; D remains unclear. Germline CDR1 MDHEN, CDR2 SYDVKM. Deletions cut 5 bases from V and 6 bases from J, with 12 bases between. The CDR3 loop spans 13 amino acids. CDR3 sequence: CASSPYSADTQYF. As DNA, the CDR3 is TGTGCCAGCAGTCCTTACTCCGCTGATACGCAGTATTTT.

The V and J genes are TRBV5-4 and TRBJ2-7; D is unclear. CDR3 length: 15 amino acids. V was cut by 6 bases and J by 6 bases, with 22 bases left in between. Germline loops: CDR1 SGHNT, CDR2 YYREEE (reference sequence). The CDR3 loop is CASTSRSASVGEQYF. CDR3 nucleotide sequence: TGTGCCAGCACTTCGAGGTCCGCCTCGGTGGGCGAGCAGTACTTC.

The chain links TRBV7-8 to TRBJ1-3; the D gene is possibly TRBD1 (6 bases). Trimming pared 4 bases from V and 4 bases from J, leaving 14 bases between. The CDR3 has 15 amino acids. Germline lookup yields CDR1 SGHVS and CDR2 FQNEAQ. In DNA form, the CDR3 reads TGTGCCAGCAGCTCTCACAGGGTGGGCGGAAACACCATATATTTT. The encoded protein is CASSSHRVGGNTIYF.

This sequence joins TRBV5-1 and TRBJ1-1; D is ambiguous. Germline assignment: CDR1 SGHRS and CDR2 YFSETQ. Trimming left V 3 bases short and J 1 base short, with 10 bases between. The CDR3 length is 14 residues. CDR3 DNA: TGCGCCAGCAGCTCCGGCGGGCAGAACACTGAAGCTTTCTTT. Protein product: CASSSGGQNTEAFF.

Only one count was recorded for this clone. V and J are TRBV6-1 and TRBJ2-7; D remains unclear. The CDR3 covers 13 residues. Trimming took off 3 bases at V and 0 bases at J, with 6 bases between the two ends. The germline gives CDR1 MNHNS, CDR2 SASEGT. The CDR3 is CASSETASYEQYF. CDR3 DNA: TGTGCCAGCAGTGAGACGGCCTCCTACGAGCAGTACTTC.

The rearrangement uses TRBV5-1 and TRBJ2-3, with a possible D match to TRBD2 (7 bases). The V gene lost 4 bases and the J gene lost 7 bases, with 22 bases spanning the gap. CDR3 length equals 16 residues. Germline CDR1 and CDR2: SGHRS and YFSETQ. The CDR3 DNA follows: TGCGCCAGCAGCGCGGGAGACGTGGGGGGCTTTTATACGCAGTATTTT. Translated, it gives CASSAGDVGGFYTQYF.

Details on this clone: The sample holds other DNA sequences that translate to the same CDR3. The chain carries TRBV20-1 and TRBJ2-7, with a tentative D call TRBD2 (6 bases). CDR3 length: 11 amino acids. Germline V gives CDR1 DFQATT, CDR2 SNEGSKA (reference sequence). V lost 3 bases to trimming and J lost 3 bases, with 6 bases between them. CDR3 loop: CSARGGYEQYF. The CDR3 DNA sequence: TGCAGTGCTAGGGGGGGCTACGAGCAGTACTTC.

Points on this clone: Other DNA sequences of this sample code for an identical CDR3. The chain links TRBV29-1 to TRBJ2-5; D might be TRBD1 or TRBD2, each matching 5 bases. Germline values: CDR1 SQVTM, CDR2 ANQGSEA. CDR3 length equals 13 residues. V gave up 2 bases and J gave up 5 bases, with 12 bases separating them. CDR3 nucleotide sequence: TGCAGCGTTGAATCGGGGACCGGGGAGACCCAGTACTTC. This translates into CSVESGTGETQYF.

The rearrangement joins TRBV11-2 to TRBJ1-4; 7 nucleotides match TRBD1. This CDR3 comprises 16 residues. After removal of 6 bases from V and 0 bases from J, the junction contained 7 bases not matched to a gene. Germline CDR1 reads SGHAT; CDR2 reads FQNNGV. The CDR3 spells CASSFTGAATNEKLFF. The DNA of the CDR3 is TGTGCCAGCAGTTTTACAGGGGCGGCAACTAATGAAAAACTGTTTTTT.

V is TRBV28 and J is TRBJ2-7, with TRBD1 identical over 7 bases. V lost 3 bases and J lost 0; bases outside the gene matches: 8. This CDR3 has 16 residues. Germline V CDR1 and CDR2: MDHEN, SYDVKM. The CDR3 sequence: CASSFGDRVNSYEQYF. The DNA for the CDR3 is TGTGCCAGCAGTTTCGGAGACAGGGTCAACTCCTACGAGCAGTACTTC. The full variable domain, with the rest looked up from reference TRBV28 and TRBJ2-7, is DVKVTQSSRYLVKRTGEKVFLECVQDMDHENMFWYRQDPGLGLRLIYFSYDVKMKEKGDIPEGYSVSREKKERFSLILESASTNQTSMYLCASSFGDRVNSYEQYFGPGTRLTVT.

Only one count was recorded for this clone. The genes are TRBV19 and TRBJ2-1; 10 nucleotides align to TRBD2. The CDR3 sequence is 17 residues long. V was clipped by 2 bases and J by 0 bases; unmatched bases: 4. Germline V gene lookup returns CDR1 LNHDA and CDR2 SQIVND (reference sequence). Here the CDR3 DNA reads TGTGCCAGTAGTATAAGGGCTAGCGGGAGCTCCTACAATGAGCAGTTCTTC. Its translation: CASSIRASGSSYNEQFF.

V usage is TRBV28 and J usage is TRBJ2-2, with unresolved D. Trimming took off 7 bases at V and 5 bases at J, with 14 bases between the two ends. Germline V gene sequence: CDR1 MDHEN, CDR2 SYDVKM. The CDR3 sequence is 14 residues long. The DNA for the CDR3 is TGTGCCAGCATGTTGTCTCCCTTAACCGGGGAGCTGTTTTTT. Translation gives CASMLSPLTGELFF.